This passage covers 15 T cell receptor beta chains from one sample sequenced in a study of T cell repertoires in cytomegalovirus infection. TCRdb called the reads again in MiXCR, with one record for every CDR3 protein. The sample has 250,000 or so distinct CDR3 sequences; about 12% are singletons. What was sequenced was PBMCs. The receptors stem from a human donor in good health (CMV status not recorded). Some clones in this sample may be carry-over from other donors' samples.

This clonotype was observed a few times. The chain links TRBV15 to TRBJ2-5; TRBD2 aligns across 9 bases. Per the germline V gene, CDR1 is LNHNV and CDR2 is YYDKDF (reference sequence). This CDR3 spans 16 amino acids. V dropped 0 bases and J dropped 7; count of bases not matched to a gene: 9. In DNA, the CDR3 is TGTGCCACCAGCAGAGATCTGGCGGGAGGGTTTGGGACCCAGTACTTC. Translated: CATSRDLAGGFGTQYF.

The chain joins TRBV12-3 or TRBV12-4 to TRBJ2-7, with no clear D. This CDR3 contains 12 residues. V was cut by 8 bases and J by 10 bases, with 18 bases left in between. The DNA of the CDR3 is TGTGCCAGCTCCCGCGAGGTCTCGCACCAGTACTTC. This gives the protein CASSREVSHQYF.

This clonotype showed up many times. The rearrangement links TRBV19 to TRBJ2-3; TRBD1 matches at 8 bases. With V trimmed by 3 bases and J by 3 bases, 5 bases remained unmatched. CDR1 is LNHDA, CDR2 SQIVND, per germline (reference sequence). CDR3 length: 15 amino acids. The CDR3, as DNA: TGTGCCAGTAGTATTGGAGACAGGGGAACAGATACGCAGTATTTT. Protein product: CASSIGDRGTDTQYF.

This clonotype has more than one count but fewer than ten. V is TRBV5-5 and J is TRBJ1-1; D ambiguous. CDR3 length: 15 residues. V dropped 1 base and J dropped 1 base, with 11 bases sitting between them. Germline-derived CDR1 and CDR2 are SGHKS and YYEKEE (reference sequence). The CDR3 DNA sequence: TGTGCCAGCAGCTTGTCGCTTCCAAAGAACACTGAAGCTTTCTTT. Translated: CASSLSLPKNTEAFF.

The chain combines TRBV20-1 with TRBJ2-7; D may be TRBD2 (6 bases). V was trimmed by 0 bases and J by 0 bases, leaving 15 bases between them. Germline CDR1 is DFQATT and CDR2 is SNEGSKA (reference sequence). The CDR3 has 16 residues. CDR3 in DNA: TGCAGTGCTAGAGATCAAAATCGGCGGGGCTCCTACGAGCAGTACTTC. This codes for CSARDQNRRGSYEQYF.

This clonotype occurred many times. The V gene is TRBV7-2, the J gene TRBJ2-5; 8 nucleotides line up with TRBD1. The V gene end was trimmed by 8 bases and the J gene end by 4 bases; junction bases not matched to a gene: 6. Germline CDR1 and CDR2: SGHTA and FQGNSA. CDR3 length: 13 residues. The DNA for the CDR3 is TGTGCCAGCGCCGGGACAGGAGCAGAGACCCAGTACTTC. Its protein is CASAGTGAETQYF.

The rearrangement links TRBV19 to TRBJ2-3, with a tentative D call TRBD1 (6 bases). The CDR3 extends over 14 amino acids. Germline-derived CDR1 and CDR2 are LNHDA and SQIVND (reference sequence). Trimming took 7 bases from V and 2 from J, leaving 13 bases between them. CDR3 residues: CASTWQGNTDTQYF. In DNA form, the CDR3 reads TGTGCCAGTACTTGGCAGGGGAACACAGATACGCAGTATTTT.

This clonotype has ten or more counts. The genes are TRBV6-5 and TRBJ2-1; 10 positions match TRBD1. Per the germline V gene, CDR1 is MNHEY and CDR2 is SVGAGI. This CDR3 has 15 residues. V was pared by 6 bases and J by 7 bases, with 9 bases of the junction left unmatched. The CDR3 loop is CASRGTGAEGNEQFF. In nucleotides, the CDR3 is TGTGCCAGCAGGGGGACAGGGGCTGAGGGTAATGAGCAGTTCTTC.

This clonotype was counted many times. The V gene is TRBV7-6, the J gene TRBJ2-5, with TRBD1 matching 7 bases. Trimming at V came to 5 bases and at J to 4 bases, leaving 7 bases not matched to a gene. This CDR3 spans 14 amino acids. Germline-derived CDR1 and CDR2 are SGHVS and FNYEAQ. The CDR3, as DNA: TGTGCCAGCAGCACAGGGGCGCGGGTAGAGACCCAGTACTTC. Translation gives CASSTGARVETQYF. Full variable domain (outside the CDR3, taken from reference TRBV7-6 and TRBJ2-5): GAGVSQSPRYKVTKRGQDVALRCDPISGHVSLYWYRQALGQGPEFLTYFNYEAQQDKSGLPNDRFSAERPEGSISTLTIQRTEQRDSAMYRCASSTGARVETQYFGPGTRLLVL.

The sample holds a few counts of this clonotype. The rearrangement links TRBV4-2 to TRBJ2-4; D call uncertain. Trimming pared 0 bases from V and 3 bases from J, leaving 12 bases between. CDR1 is LGHNA and CDR2 is YNFKEQ in the germline V gene. This CDR3 contains 16 residues. The CDR3 DNA is TGTGCCAGCAGCCAAGATTCGAGGAACCTCAAAAACATTCAGTACTTC. This encodes CASSQDSRNLKNIQYF.

This clonotype occurred a few times. This chain joins TRBV28 and TRBJ2-5, with a weak D call TRBD1 (6 bases). Trimming cost V 3 bases and J 3 bases, with 17 bases left between them. This CDR3 comprises 16 residues. Per the germline V gene, CDR1 is MDHEN and CDR2 is SYDVKM. The CDR3 DNA is TGTGCCAGCAGTTTCTCCCCCGGGACACCCGAAGAGACCCAGTACTTC. It encodes CASSFSPGTPEETQYF.

This clonotype was counted only a few times. This chain uses TRBV28 with TRBJ2-3; TRBD2 aligns across 12 bases. Germline V gives CDR1 MDHEN, CDR2 SYDVKM. This CDR3 region has 17 residues. J gave up 4 bases and V 0 bases, and 5 bases lay outside the gene matches. The CDR3 region has the DNA TGTGCCAGCAGTTTATGGCTAGCGGGAGGGGCGCCAGATACGCAGTATTTT. Its protein is CASSLWLAGGAPDTQYF. The variable domain in full, completed from reference TRBV28 and TRBJ2-3, reads DVKVTQSSRYLVKRTGEKVFLECVQDMDHENMFWYRQDPGLGLRLIYFSYDVKMKEKGDIPEGYSVSREKKERFSLILESASTNQTSMYLCASSLWLAGGAPDTQYFGPGTRLTVL.

The chain is built from TRBV5-4 and TRBJ2-2; the match to TRBD1 covers 7 bases. The CDR3 is 15 residues long. Germline-derived CDR1 and CDR2 are SGHNT and YYREEE (reference sequence). Unmatched junction bases numbered 3, after V lost 0 bases and J lost 4 bases. The CDR3: CASSLVQGSTGELFF. CDR3 sequence (DNA): TGTGCCAGCAGCTTGGTACAGGGGAGCACCGGGGAGCTGTTTTTT.

The table lists this clonotype with many counts. This chain joins TRBV7-2 and TRBJ2-7; D is unresolved. The CDR3 is 11 amino acids. Germline loops: CDR1 SGHTA, CDR2 FQGNSA. V was clipped by 5 bases and J by 5 bases, with 7 bases between them. CDR3 protein: CASSITNEQYF. CDR3 nucleotides: TGTGCCAGCAGCATAACCAACGAGCAGTACTTC.

With regard to this clonotype: This may be a read error, as it is one base from a much larger clone. J is TRBJ2-5 and V is TRBV6-6; 9 bases are shared with TRBD2. The V gene's germline CDR1 is MNHNY and CDR2 SVGAGI (reference sequence). The CDR3 consists of 12 residues. For the CDR3, the DNA is TGTGTCAGCGGGGGGACCGGAGAGGCCCAGTACTTC. Protein: CVSGGTGEAQYF.